The 17 T cell receptor beta chains given below trace back to one sample, sequenced in a study of shared clonotypes between healthy human individuals. Sequenced by immunoSEQ multiplex PCR; TCRdb stores in-frame clones only, minus some. The data contain about 1 million clones, more than 60% of them seen just once; the ten biggest clones take up 1.5%. The sequencing input was memory CD4+ T cells sorted from blood. Sample subset: CD45RA-negative fraction. Source of these receptors: a man between 18 and 29 years old in good health.

The table lists this clone with a few counts. Other DNA sequences of this sample code for an identical CDR3. The V gene is TRBV11-2, the J gene TRBJ1-2; 7 positions match TRBD1. Looked up from germline, CDR1 is SGHAT and CDR2 is FQNNGV. This CDR3 is 13 amino acids long. The ends lost 5 bases at V and 2 bases at J; junction bases unmatched: 2. This CDR3 reads CASSPDRNYGYTF. For the CDR3, the DNA is TGTGCCAGCAGCCCGGACAGGAACTATGGCTACACCTTC.

V and J are TRBV7-2 and TRBJ1-3, with unresolved D. Trimming cost V 2 bases and J 0 bases, with 8 bases left between them. The CDR3 sequence is 15 residues long. Germline values: CDR1 SGHTA, CDR2 FQGNSA. Written as DNA, the CDR3 is TGTGCCAGCAGCTTAAAACACCACTCTGGAAACACCATATATTTT. It specifies CASSLKHHSGNTIYF.

The rearrangement links TRBV7-9 to TRBJ1-3; D remains ambiguous. CDR1 is SEHNR, CDR2 FQNEAQ, per germline (reference sequence). This CDR3 has 14 amino acids. The ends were cut back, 5 bases at V and 8 bases at J, with 16 bases in the middle. CDR3 protein: CASSPSGVTDTIYF. The CDR3 DNA is TGTGCCAGCAGCCCATCAGGAGTTACGGACACCATATATTTT.

The chain recombines TRBV12-5 with TRBJ2-1; no clear D. Germline values: CDR1 LGHNT, CDR2 FRNRAP. This CDR3 is 18 amino acids long. Trimming removed 0 bases from V and 0 bases from J, with 15 bases in between. In nucleotides, the CDR3 is TGTGCTAGTGGTTTGGTACTAAACGACCGGCGCTCCTACAATGAGCAGTTCTTC. Residues: CASGLVLNDRRSYNEQFF.

With regard to this clone: A much more abundant neighbour one base away suggests this may be a read error. Other DNA sequences in this specimen translate into the identical CDR3. The genes are TRBV2 and TRBJ1-1; D unresolved. V was cut by 3 bases and J by 1 base, with 6 bases left in between. The V gene's germline CDR1 is SNHLY and CDR2 FYNNEI. The CDR3 totals 13 residues. CDR3 coding DNA: TGTGCCAGCAGTGAGGAGGGGAACACTGAAGCTTTCTTT. It specifies CASSEEGNTEAFF.

Comments on this clone: This same CDR3 is encoded by further DNA sequences in the sample. The chain joins TRBV18 to TRBJ2-1; either TRBD1 or TRBD2 may fit D (5 bases each). CDR1 KGHSH and CDR2 LQKENI come from the germline V gene. This CDR3 has 15 residues. V was trimmed by 4 bases and J by 3 bases, leaving 13 bases between them. The CDR3 reads CASSLGTGGYNEQFF. Written as DNA, the CDR3 is TGTGCCAGCTCACTTGGGACCGGAGGCTACAATGAGCAGTTCTTC.

V is TRBV18 and J is TRBJ1-2; a weak D match, TRBD1 (5 bases). This CDR3 has 16 residues. V dropped 1 base and J dropped 0 bases, with 12 bases sitting between them. Germline lookup yields CDR1 KGHSH and CDR2 LQKENI. The CDR3 nucleotides are TGTGCCAGCTCACCACAAGGACAAGTATCTAACTATGGCTACACCTTC. The encoded protein is CASSPQGQVSNYGYTF.

Many counts were recorded for this clone. V and J are TRBV10-3 and TRBJ1-5; D is uncertain. The CDR3 sequence is 14 residues long. The V gene's germline CDR1 is ENHRY and CDR2 SYGVKD. Between the trimmed V and J ends, which lost 5 bases and 4 bases, there was a span of 12 bases. CDR3 DNA: TGTGCCATCAGTAAGGAGCAGCTTAATCAGCCCCAGCATTTT. This translates into CAISKEQLNQPQHF.

The chain uses TRBV4-3 and TRBJ1-3; D might be TRBD1 (6 bases). Germline V gene data show CDR1 as LGHNA and CDR2 as YSLEER. The CDR3 is made up of 19 amino acids. Trimming removed 0 bases from V and 1 base from J, with 19 bases in between. The CDR3 coding sequence is TGCGCCAGCAGCCAAGATCTGGGGGCAGGAATAGGTTCTGGAAACACCATATATTTT. It translates to CASSQDLGAGIGSGNTIYF.

This clone was picked up one time. This likely stems from a read error, as it lies one base from a far larger clone. This chain joins TRBV6-6 and TRBJ2-2, with TRBD1 matching over 10 bases. The germline V gene encodes CDR1 MNHNY and CDR2 SVGAGI (reference sequence). The CDR3 contains 14 residues. Trimming removed 8 bases from V and 3 bases from J; junction bases left unmatched: 3. CDR3: CASLGQGDTGELFF. The CDR3 bases are TGTGCCAGCCTCGGACAGGGGGACACCGGGGAGCTGTTTTTT.

The J gene is TRBJ1-3, the V gene TRBV4-3; D is undetermined. Germline loops: CDR1 LGHNA, CDR2 YSLEER. V was trimmed by 0 bases and J by 0 bases, leaving 6 bases between them. This CDR3 spans 15 amino acids. The CDR3 bases are TGCGCCAGCAGCCAAGATCTCGTCTCTGGAAACACCATATATTTT. Residues: CASSQDLVSGNTIYF.

The chain recombines TRBV7-2 with TRBJ2-1, with a weak D call TRBD1 (6 bases). The CDR3 is made up of 15 amino acids. Germline V lookup: CDR1 SGHTA, CDR2 FQGNSA. V lost 6 bases and J 0 bases, leaving 12 bases between the germline ends. The CDR3 DNA reads as TGTGCCAGCAGGTCGGACAGATCCTCCTACAATGAGCAGTTCTTC. This gives the protein CASRSDRSSYNEQFF.

This clone was counted only a few times. Here the CDR3 DNA reads TGTGCCAGCAGTTACTCTTCAGGGGAGAAGACCCAGTACTTC. It specifies CASSYSSGEKTQYF. The chain has TRBV6-5 and TRBJ2-5; weak D call: TRBD1 (6 bases). The V gene's germline CDR1 is MNHEY and CDR2 SVGAGI. The V end lost 0 bases, the J end lost 6 bases, and 11 bases lay between the germline ends. The CDR3 length is 14 residues.

Only one count was recorded for this clone. As DNA, the CDR3 is TGTGCCAGCAGCTCCGAACCTGGAAACACCATATATTTT. Its translation is CASSSEPGNTIYF. The chain couples TRBV7-6 to TRBJ1-3; D ambiguous. The CDR3 length is 13 residues. V gave up 4 bases and J gave up 2 bases, with 6 bases separating them. Germline V gene lookup returns CDR1 SGHVS and CDR2 FNYEAQ.

This clone was observed a single time. The chain carries TRBV29-1 and TRBJ2-7; D gene uncertain. This CDR3 is 12 amino acids long. V shed 5 bases and J shed 4 bases, with 12 bases lying between them. Germline V gives CDR1 SQVTM, CDR2 ANQGSEA. CDR3 DNA sequence: TGCAGCGTTAGGACGGAATCTTACGAGCAGTACTTC. Its translation: CSVRTESYEQYF.

The chain links TRBV5-1 to TRBJ1-6; D gene uncertain. There are 16 residues in the CDR3. Germline loops: CDR1 SGHRS, CDR2 YFSETQ. V shed 0 bases and J shed 8 bases, with 15 bases lying between them. The CDR3 nucleotides are TGCGCCAGCAGCTTGGCGCTGGGTGTTCTCGATTCACCCCTCCACTTT. It yields the protein CASSLALGVLDSPLHF.

The chain links TRBV7-9 to TRBJ2-4; D not certain. This CDR3 spans 15 amino acids. With 4 bases removed from V and 0 bases from J, the gap between germline ends came to 10 bases. Looked up from germline, CDR1 is SEHNR and CDR2 is FQNEAQ (reference sequence). This CDR3 is CASSSDLGAKNIQYF. The CDR3 coding sequence is TGTGCCAGCAGCTCGGACCTGGGAGCCAAAAACATTCAGTACTTC.